Below, one T cell receptor beta chain is given with its context. Antigen: not known. Additional DNA sequences in this sample encode the identical CDR3. Libraries were prepared by immunoSEQ multiplex PCR; TCRdb keeps only in-frame clonotypes and omits some of them. This repertoire shows under 1,100,000 clones, about 80% found once; its top ten account for roughly 1.4%. V shed 0 bases, J shed 7 bases, and the junction held 2 bases outside the gene matches. This CDR3 is 15 amino acids long. CDR1 and CDR2 (germline): SGHNT, YYREEE (reference sequence). The sample comes from a study of shared clonotypes between healthy human individuals. Study results and caveats: Large depth notwithstanding, sorted-subset sequencing proved incomplete by rarefaction.

The clonotype comes from a man aged 18 to 30 in good health. The rearrangement links TRBV5-4 to TRBJ2-1; 12 positions agree with TRBD2. The source material was memory CD4+ T cells sorted from blood. This sample's subset: CD45RA-negative fraction. CDR3 residues: CASSLDLAGGNEQFF. In DNA, the CDR3 is TGTGCCAGCAGCTTGGATCTAGCGGGGGGGAATGAGCAGTTCTTC.